The 21 T cell receptor beta chains listed next were all sequenced from one sample in a study of T cells in Graves' hyperthyroidism and ophthalmopathy. Amplification of TCR beta CDR3 regions was performed using RNA transcripts as template. First-round RT-PCR targeting the TCR CDR3 was performed with the HTBI primer set. MiXCR was run by TCRdb on the multiplex PCR reads, yielding one entry per CDR3 protein. The repertoire holds 300,000 to 450,000 distinct CDR3 sequences, with roughly 13% as singletons. Sequencing was performed on blood. The origin of the receptors is a woman aged 60-70 years with Graves' hyperthyroidism.

This clonotype was seen a few times. V usage is TRBV7-2 and J usage is TRBJ2-5; TRBD2 might be the D (6 bases). Between the trimmed V and J ends, which lost 2 bases and 7 bases, there was a span of 17 bases. This CDR3 contains 15 residues. Germline V lookup: CDR1 SGHTA, CDR2 FQGNSA. The CDR3 region has the DNA TGTGCCAGCAGCTTATCTGGCGGGACCAGAGGGACCCAGTACTTC. It translates to CASSLSGGTRGTQYF.

This chain links TRBV4-1 with TRBJ1-1, with a tentative D call TRBD1 (5 bases). Trimming shortened V by 3 bases and J by 0 bases, and 14 bases separated the two germline ends. The CDR3 length is 16 residues. Per germline, CDR1 MGHRA and CDR2 YSYEKL. The CDR3 loop is CASSQPPGGMNTEAFF. DNA of the CDR3: TGCGCCAGCAGCCAGCCCCCCGGGGGAATGAACACTGAAGCTTTCTTT.

The rearrangement uses TRBV27 and TRBJ2-5; weak D call: TRBD2 (6 bases). V was clipped by 2 bases and J by 0 bases, with 16 bases between them. The germline CDR1 and CDR2 sequences are MNHEY and SMNVEV (reference sequence). The CDR3 contains 17 residues. This CDR3 reads CASSLGVPGVNQETQYF. The CDR3 DNA is TGTGCCAGCAGTTTAGGGGTTCCGGGGGTGAACCAAGAGACCCAGTACTTC.

V is TRBV7-8 and J is TRBJ2-7; the D gene is possibly TRBD1 (6 bases). This CDR3 has 15 residues. CDR1 and CDR2 from the germline V gene are SGHVS and FQNEAQ. The V and J ends lost 5 bases and 2 bases respectively, with 16 bases between them. DNA for the CDR3: TGTGCCAGCAGCCCCCCCGGGACAAGACCCTACGAGCAGTACTTC. Residues: CASSPPGTRPYEQYF.

The chain couples TRBV2 to TRBJ2-1, with 11 bases lining up with TRBD2. CDR1 and CDR2 from the germline V gene are SNHLY and FYNNEI. The CDR3 covers 15 residues. V shed 4 bases, J shed 6 bases, and the junction held 5 bases outside the gene matches. DNA for the CDR3: TGTGCCAGCAGTGTAACTAGCGGGAGTTTCAATGAGCAGTTCTTC. Its protein is CASSVTSGSFNEQFF.

This clonotype was seen more than once but under ten times. The CDR3 spells CASSLDLAGVETQYF. For the CDR3, the DNA is TGCGCCAGCAGCTTGGACCTAGCGGGAGTCGAGACCCAGTACTTC. This rearrangement joins TRBV5-1 to TRBJ2-5; the match to TRBD2 covers 10 bases. Germline CDR1 SGHRS, CDR2 YFSETQ. V trimming: 0 bases; J trimming: 5 bases; junction bases outside the gene matches: 4. This CDR3 spans 15 amino acids. The full variable domain, its missing parts supplied by reference TRBV5-1 and TRBJ2-5, is KAGVTQTPRYLIKTRGQQVTLSCSPISGHRSVSWYQQTPGQGLQFLFEYFSETQRNKGNFPGRFSGRQFSNSRSEMNVSTLELGDSALYLCASSLDLAGVETQYFGPGTRLLVL.

This clonotype occurred a few times. A much larger clone differs from this one at a single base, so this may be a read error. The rearrangement uses TRBV7-2 and TRBJ1-2; 10 bases agree with TRBD1. CDR3 length equals 12 residues. CDR1 and CDR2 (germline): SGHTA, FQGNSA. CDR3 DNA: TGTGCCGGCAGGGACAGGGGAGACGGCTACACCTTC. It specifies CAGRDRGDGYTF.

This clonotype has more than one count but fewer than ten. The chain is built from TRBV20-1 and TRBJ2-7; the D gene is possibly TRBD1 (5 bases). This CDR3 has 12 amino acids. Germline CDR1 and CDR2: DFQATT and SNEGSKA (reference sequence). With 5 bases removed from V and 3 bases from J, the gap between germline ends came to 11 bases. CDR3 protein: CSAGHPNYEQYF. As DNA, the CDR3 is TGCAGTGCTGGACACCCGAACTACGAGCAGTACTTC.

This clonotype was seen ten or more times. This chain uses TRBV5-1 with TRBJ2-2, with 9 nucleotides matching TRBD2. The germline V gene has CDR1 SGHRS and CDR2 YFSETQ. V trimming: 3 bases; J trimming: 5 bases; junction bases outside the gene matches: 5. CDR3 size: 15 residues. The CDR3 region has the DNA TGCGCCAGCAGCTCGACTAGCGGAAGAACCGGGGAGCTGTTTTTT. Protein product: CASSSTSGRTGELFF.

This clonotype was observed at least ten times. This sequence joins TRBV15 and TRBJ1-1; D is unclear. Germline CDR1 reads LNHNV; CDR2 reads YYDKDF (reference sequence). V shed 4 bases and J shed 1 base, with 7 bases lying between them. This CDR3 has 13 amino acids. The CDR3 here is CATSTRSNTEAFF. The CDR3 DNA follows: TGTGCCACCAGCACACGATCGAACACTGAAGCTTTCTTT.

This clonotype was recorded at least ten times. V usage is TRBV18 and J usage is TRBJ2-1; possibly TRBD1 for D (5 bases). V lost 3 bases to trimming and J lost 9 bases, with 21 bases between them. This CDR3 has 16 amino acids. CDR1 is KGHSH and CDR2 is LQKENI in the germline V gene. The CDR3 reads CASSPRRSGQTGEQFF. The DNA for the CDR3 is TGTGCCAGCTCACCTCGGCGCTCAGGGCAGACGGGTGAGCAGTTCTTC.

DNA for the CDR3: TGTGCCAGCAGCGTAGATCCGGAGACCCGGGGGCCCCAGCATTTT. Its protein is CASSVDPETRGPQHF. V gene TRBV9 combines with J gene TRBJ1-5; D not resolved. Trimming cost V 0 bases and J 9 bases, with 16 bases left between them. The CDR3 length is 15 residues. Per germline, CDR1 SGDLS and CDR2 YYNGEE.

This clonotype was counted at least ten times. This chain links TRBV3-1 with TRBJ1-2; 10 bases match TRBD1. The germline V gene has CDR1 LGHDT and CDR2 YNNKEL (reference sequence). The CDR3 has 15 amino acids. Trimming took 7 bases from V and 8 from J; bases not matched to a gene: 13. CDR3 sequence: CASIGRGTGDEGYTF. The CDR3 DNA reads TGTGCCAGCATCGGCCGCGGGACAGGGGATGAAGGCTACACCTTC.

This clonotype was counted ten times or more. The chain uses TRBV11-3 and TRBJ1-2; weak D call: TRBD1 (5 bases). Trimming took off 2 bases at V and 7 bases at J, with 8 bases between the two ends. Germline V gene data show CDR1 as SGHNT and CDR2 as YENEEA. The CDR3 spans 12 residues. The CDR3 here is CASSLLTAGYTF. The CDR3 DNA is TGTGCCAGCAGCTTATTGACAGCTGGCTACACCTTC.

This chain joins TRBV29-1 and TRBJ2-3, with D unclear. Trimming shortened V by 2 bases and J by 7 bases, and 16 bases separated the two germline ends. Germline loops: CDR1 SQVTM, CDR2 ANQGSEA. This CDR3 comprises 14 residues. CDR3 residues: CSVEPAQKGHTQYF. DNA of the CDR3: TGCAGCGTTGAACCGGCCCAAAAAGGGCATACGCAGTATTTT.

This clonotype was seen many times. This chain joins TRBV18 and TRBJ2-1; the match to TRBD2 covers 12 bases. The V gene's germline CDR1 is KGHSH and CDR2 LQKENI. The CDR3 loop spans 15 amino acids. V shed 6 bases, J shed 6 bases, and the junction held 6 bases outside the gene matches. The CDR3 reads CASSLAGGSRNEQFF. The CDR3 coding sequence is TGTGCCAGCTCCCTAGCGGGAGGGTCCCGCAATGAGCAGTTCTTC.

This clonotype was found many times. The rearrangement joins TRBV29-1 to TRBJ2-1, with D perhaps TRBD1 or TRBD2 (5 bases each). The germline CDR1 and CDR2 sequences are SQVTM and ANQGSEA. V gave up 6 bases and J gave up 5 bases, with 17 bases separating them. The CDR3 is made up of 14 amino acids. DNA for the CDR3: TGCAGCGTCGGGACCGTTATCGGGAACAATGAGCAGTTCTTC. Its translation: CSVGTVIGNNEQFF.

The rearrangement joins TRBV7-3 to TRBJ2-1; unclear D gene. Trimming stripped 1 base from V and 8 bases from J, with 12 bases between. Germline CDR1 is SGHTA and CDR2 is FQGTGA. The CDR3 has 14 residues. CDR3 nucleotide sequence: TGTGCCAGCAGCTTAAATGGTGGCTGGGATGAGCAGTTCTTC. Residues: CASSLNGGWDEQFF.

This sequence joins TRBV12-3 or TRBV12-4 and TRBJ2-5; D might be TRBD2 (5 bases). V lost 6 bases, J lost 2 bases, and 16 bases lay in between. This CDR3 has 15 residues. The CDR3 DNA sequence: TGTGCCAGCAGACGTATAGGAGGATCTCAAGAGACCCAGTACTTC. It translates to CASRRIGGSQETQYF.

This clonotype was observed many times. The chain links TRBV20-1 to TRBJ2-1, with 13 bases aligning to TRBD2. The CDR3 is made up of 14 amino acids. V trimming: 5 bases; J trimming: 9 bases; junction bases outside the gene matches: 7. Germline values: CDR1 DFQATT, CDR2 SNEGSKA (reference sequence). The CDR3: CSARTSGSSGEQFF. The DNA for the CDR3 is TGCAGTGCTCGGACTAGCGGGAGTTCGGGTGAGCAGTTCTTC.

This clonotype was counted many times. This sequence joins TRBV11-2 and TRBJ2-3, with a possible D match to TRBD1 (6 bases). V was shortened by 3 bases and J by 5 bases, with 15 bases between the two germline ends. This CDR3 contains 15 residues. Germline V gene lookup returns CDR1 SGHAT and CDR2 FQNNGV. CDR3 loop: CASSLLRQAGDTQYF. As DNA, the CDR3 is TGTGCCAGCAGCTTGTTAAGACAGGCTGGAGATACGCAGTATTTT.